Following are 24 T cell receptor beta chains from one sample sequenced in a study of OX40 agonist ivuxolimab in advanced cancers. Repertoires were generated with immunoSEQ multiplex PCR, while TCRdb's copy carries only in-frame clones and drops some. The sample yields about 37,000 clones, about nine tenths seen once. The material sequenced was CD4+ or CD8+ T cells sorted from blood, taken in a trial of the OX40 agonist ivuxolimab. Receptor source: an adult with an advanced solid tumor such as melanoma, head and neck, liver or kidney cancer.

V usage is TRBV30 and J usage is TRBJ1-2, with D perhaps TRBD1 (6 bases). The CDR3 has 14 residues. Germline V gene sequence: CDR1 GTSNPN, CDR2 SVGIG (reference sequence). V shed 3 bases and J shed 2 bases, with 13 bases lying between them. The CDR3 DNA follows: TGTGCCTGGAGCAGGGGTAGGGAAAACTATGGCTACACCTTC. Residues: CAWSRGRENYGYTF.

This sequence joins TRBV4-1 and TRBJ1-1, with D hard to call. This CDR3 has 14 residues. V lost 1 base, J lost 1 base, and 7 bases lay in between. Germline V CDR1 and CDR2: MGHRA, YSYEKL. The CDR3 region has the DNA TGCGCCAGCAGCCAAGGGGCCAAGAACACTGAAGCTTTCTTT. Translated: CASSQGAKNTEAFF.

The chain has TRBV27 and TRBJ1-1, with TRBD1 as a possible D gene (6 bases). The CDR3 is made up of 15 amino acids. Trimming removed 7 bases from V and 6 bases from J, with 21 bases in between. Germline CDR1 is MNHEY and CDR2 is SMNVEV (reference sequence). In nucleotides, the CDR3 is TGTGCCAGCAATAGGGGGGTGCAGGGAGGGTCTGAAGCTTTCTTT. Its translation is CASNRGVQGGSEAFF.

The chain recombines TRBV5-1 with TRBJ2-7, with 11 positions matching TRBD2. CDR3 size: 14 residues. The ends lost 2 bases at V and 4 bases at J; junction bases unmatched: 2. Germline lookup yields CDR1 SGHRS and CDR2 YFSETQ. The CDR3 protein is CASSFSGGAYEQYF. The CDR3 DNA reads TGCGCCAGCAGCTTTAGCGGGGGGGCTTACGAGCAGTACTTC.

The CDR3 region has the DNA TGTGCCAGCAGCTCTAGCGGGGGCGGTATAGATACGCAGTATTTT. Translation gives CASSSSGGGIDTQYF. J is TRBJ2-3 and V is TRBV7-3, with 10 bases that match TRBD2. J gave up 5 bases and V 4 bases, and 6 bases lay outside the gene matches. The CDR3 is 15 amino acids. Germline V lookup: CDR1 SGHTA, CDR2 FQGTGA.

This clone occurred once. The CDR3 region has the DNA TGTGCCAGCAAACAAGCAGGCAGCTCCTACGAGCAGTACTTC. Translated, it gives CASKQAGSSYEQYF. This sequence joins TRBV28 and TRBJ2-7; no clear D. The ends were cut back, 7 bases at V and 0 bases at J, with 13 bases in the middle. The CDR3 is 14 amino acids. The germline V gene encodes CDR1 MDHEN and CDR2 SYDVKM.

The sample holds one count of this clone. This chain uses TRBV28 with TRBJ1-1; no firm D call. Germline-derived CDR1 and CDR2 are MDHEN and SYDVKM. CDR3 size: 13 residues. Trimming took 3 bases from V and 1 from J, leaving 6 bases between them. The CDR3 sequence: CASSFRENTEAFF. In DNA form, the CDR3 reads TGTGCCAGCAGTTTTCGGGAGAACACTGAAGCTTTCTTT.

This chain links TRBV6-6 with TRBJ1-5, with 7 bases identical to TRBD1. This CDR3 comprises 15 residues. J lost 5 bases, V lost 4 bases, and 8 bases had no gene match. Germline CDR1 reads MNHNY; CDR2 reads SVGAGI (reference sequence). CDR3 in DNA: TGTGCCAGCAGTTTCGGGACCCAGGGGGATCAGCCCCAGCATTTT. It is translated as CASSFGTQGDQPQHF.

The CDR3 sequence: CASSLGAELSEQFF. In DNA, the CDR3 is TGCGCCAGCAGCTTGGGGGCGGAGCTGTCTGAGCAGTTCTTC. This sequence joins TRBV5-1 and TRBJ2-1, with D uncertain. The germline V gene has CDR1 SGHRS and CDR2 YFSETQ. Trimming pared 0 bases from V and 9 bases from J, leaving 13 bases between. This CDR3 is built from 14 residues.

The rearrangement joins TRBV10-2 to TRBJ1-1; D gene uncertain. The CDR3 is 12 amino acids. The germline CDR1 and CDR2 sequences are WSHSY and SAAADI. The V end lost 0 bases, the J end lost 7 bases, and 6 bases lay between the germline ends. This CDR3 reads CASSESGSEAFF. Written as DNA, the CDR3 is TGCGCCAGCAGTGAGTCGGGGAGTGAAGCTTTCTTT.

The CDR3 region is CASSPGQGEGQYF. The CDR3 bases are TGTGCCAGCTCACCTGGACAGGGGGAAGGGCAGTACTTC. The chain uses TRBV18 and TRBJ2-7; 10 positions agree with TRBD1. V was clipped by 3 bases and J by 9 bases; unmatched bases: 5. Germline V gives CDR1 KGHSH, CDR2 LQKENI. This CDR3 region has 13 residues. The full variable domain, in which reference TRBV18 and TRBJ2-7 provide the parts outside the CDR3, is NAGVMQNPRHLVRRRGQEARLRCSPMKGHSHVYWYRQLPEEGLKFMVYLQKENIIDESGMPKERFSAEFPKEGPSILRIQQVVRGDSAAYFCASSPGQGEGQYFGPGTRLTVT.

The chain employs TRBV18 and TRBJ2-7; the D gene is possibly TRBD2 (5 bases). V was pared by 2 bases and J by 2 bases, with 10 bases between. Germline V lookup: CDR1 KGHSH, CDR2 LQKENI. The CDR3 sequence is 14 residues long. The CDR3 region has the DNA TGTGCCAGCTCACCATCGGACGGGGCCTACGAGCAGTACTTC. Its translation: CASSPSDGAYEQYF. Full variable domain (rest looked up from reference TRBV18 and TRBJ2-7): NAGVMQNPRHLVRRRGQEARLRCSPMKGHSHVYWYRQLPEEGLKFMVYLQKENIIDESGMPKERFSAEFPKEGPSILRIQQVVRGDSAAYFCASSPSDGAYEQYFGPGTRLTVT.

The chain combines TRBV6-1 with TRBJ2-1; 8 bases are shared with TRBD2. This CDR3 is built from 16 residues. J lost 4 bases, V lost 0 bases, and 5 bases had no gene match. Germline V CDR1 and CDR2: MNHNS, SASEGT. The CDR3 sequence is CASSEARLAGYNEQFF. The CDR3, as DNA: TGTGCCAGCAGTGAAGCTAGGTTAGCGGGGTACAATGAGCAGTTCTTC.

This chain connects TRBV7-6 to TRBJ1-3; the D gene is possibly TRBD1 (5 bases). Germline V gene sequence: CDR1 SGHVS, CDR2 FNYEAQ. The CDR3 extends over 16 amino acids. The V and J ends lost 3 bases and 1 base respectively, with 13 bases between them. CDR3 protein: CASSLAGTLSGNTIYF. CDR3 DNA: TGTGCCAGCAGCTTGGCCGGGACCCTATCTGGAAACACCATATATTTT. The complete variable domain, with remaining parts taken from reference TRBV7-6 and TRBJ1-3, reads GAGVSQSPRYKVTKRGQDVALRCDPISGHVSLYWYRQALGQGPEFLTYFNYEAQQDKSGLPNDRFSAERPEGSISTLTIQRTEQRDSAMYRCASSLAGTLSGNTIYFGEGSWLTVV.

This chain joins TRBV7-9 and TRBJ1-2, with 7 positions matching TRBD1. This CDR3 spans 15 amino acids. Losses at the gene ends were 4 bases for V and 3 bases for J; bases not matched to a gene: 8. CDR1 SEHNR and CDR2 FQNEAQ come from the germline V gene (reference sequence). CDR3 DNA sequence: TGTGCCAGCAGCTCACCGGACAGGCCTCACTATGGCTACACCTTC. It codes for CASSSPDRPHYGYTF.

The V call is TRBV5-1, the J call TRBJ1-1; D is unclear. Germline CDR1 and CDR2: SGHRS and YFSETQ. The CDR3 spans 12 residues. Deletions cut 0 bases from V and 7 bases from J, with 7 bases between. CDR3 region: CASSLVGREAFF. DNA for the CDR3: TGCGCCAGCAGCTTGGTGGGCCGTGAAGCTTTCTTT.

For the CDR3, the DNA is TGCAGCGTTGAAGCTCAGGGGAAAGGCTACACCTTC. Its protein is CSVEAQGKGYTF. J is TRBJ1-2 and V is TRBV29-1; maybe TRBD1 (6 bases). Trimming removed 1 base at V and 8 bases at J, with 11 bases between. The CDR3 is made up of 12 amino acids. Germline V CDR1 and CDR2: SQVTM, ANQGSEA.

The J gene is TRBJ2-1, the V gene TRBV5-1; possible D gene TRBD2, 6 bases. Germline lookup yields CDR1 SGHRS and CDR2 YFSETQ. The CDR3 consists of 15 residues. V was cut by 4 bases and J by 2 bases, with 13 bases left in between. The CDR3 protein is CASSPGLGTYNEQFF. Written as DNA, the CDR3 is TGCGCCAGCAGCCCGGGACTTGGCACCTACAATGAGCAGTTCTTC.

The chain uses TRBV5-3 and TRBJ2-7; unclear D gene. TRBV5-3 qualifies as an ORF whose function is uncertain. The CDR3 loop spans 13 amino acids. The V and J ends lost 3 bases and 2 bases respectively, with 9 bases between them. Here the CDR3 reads CARSYGQAYEQYF. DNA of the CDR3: TGTGCCAGAAGCTATGGGCAGGCCTACGAGCAGTACTTC.

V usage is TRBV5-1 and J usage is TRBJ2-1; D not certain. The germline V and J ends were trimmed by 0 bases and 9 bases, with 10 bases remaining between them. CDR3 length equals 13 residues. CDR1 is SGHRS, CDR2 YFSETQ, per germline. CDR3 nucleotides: TGCGCCAGCAGCTTGGGGGTAGATCTTGAGCAGTTCTTC. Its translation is CASSLGVDLEQFF. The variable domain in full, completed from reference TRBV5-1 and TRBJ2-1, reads KAGVTQTPRYLIKTRGQQVTLSCSPISGHRSVSWYQQTPGQGLQFLFEYFSETQRNKGNFPGRFSGRQFSNSRSEMNVSTLELGDSALYLCASSLGVDLEQFFGPGTRLTVL.

This CDR3 reads CASSPSPYEQYF. The CDR3 DNA reads as TGTGCCAGCAGCCCCAGTCCCTACGAGCAGTACTTC. The chain recombines TRBV7-3 with TRBJ2-7; D is unresolved. V lost 5 bases, J lost 2 bases, and 7 bases lay in between. This CDR3 contains 12 residues. Germline CDR1 is SGHTA and CDR2 is FQGTGA. Variable domain in full (rest from reference TRBV7-3 and TRBJ2-7): GAGVSQTPSNKVTEKGKYVELRCDPISGHTALYWYRQSLGQGPEFLIYFQGTGAADDSGLPNDRFFAVRPEGSVSTLKIQRTERGDSAVYLCASSPSPYEQYFGPGTRLTVT.

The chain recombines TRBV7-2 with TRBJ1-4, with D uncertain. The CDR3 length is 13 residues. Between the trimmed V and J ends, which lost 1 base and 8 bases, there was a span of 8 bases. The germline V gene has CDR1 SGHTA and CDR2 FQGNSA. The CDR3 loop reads CASSLVQTEKLFF. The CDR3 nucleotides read TGTGCCAGCAGCTTAGTACAAACCGAAAAACTGTTTTTT.

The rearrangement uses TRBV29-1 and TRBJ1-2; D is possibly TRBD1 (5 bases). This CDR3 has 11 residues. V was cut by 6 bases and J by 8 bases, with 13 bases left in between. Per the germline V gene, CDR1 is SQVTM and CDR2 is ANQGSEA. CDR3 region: CSVYRQRGYTF. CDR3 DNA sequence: TGCAGCGTGTACCGACAGCGGGGCTACACCTTC.

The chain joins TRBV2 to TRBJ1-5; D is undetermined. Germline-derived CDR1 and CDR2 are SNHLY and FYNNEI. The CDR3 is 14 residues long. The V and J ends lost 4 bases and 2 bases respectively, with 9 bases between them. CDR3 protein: CASSGSVGNQPQHF. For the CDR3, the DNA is TGTGCCAGCAGTGGATCGGTTGGCAATCAGCCCCAGCATTTT.